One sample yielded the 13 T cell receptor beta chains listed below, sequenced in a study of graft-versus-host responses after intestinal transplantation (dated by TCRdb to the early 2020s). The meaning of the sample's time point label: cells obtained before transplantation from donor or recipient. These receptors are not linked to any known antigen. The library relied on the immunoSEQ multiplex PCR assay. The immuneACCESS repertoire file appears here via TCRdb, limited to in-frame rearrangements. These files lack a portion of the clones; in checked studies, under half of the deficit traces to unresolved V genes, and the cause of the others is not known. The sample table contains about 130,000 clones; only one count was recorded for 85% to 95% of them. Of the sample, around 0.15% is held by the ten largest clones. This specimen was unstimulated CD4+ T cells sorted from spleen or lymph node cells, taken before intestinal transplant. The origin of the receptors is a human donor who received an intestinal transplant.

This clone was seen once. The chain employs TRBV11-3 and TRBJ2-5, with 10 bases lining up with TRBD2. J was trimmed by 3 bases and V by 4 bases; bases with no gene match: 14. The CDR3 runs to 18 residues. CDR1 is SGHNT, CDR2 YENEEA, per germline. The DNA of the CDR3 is TGTGCCAGCAGCTACGAGCGGGGGGGCCTCTGGGGTGAAGAGACCCAGTACTTC. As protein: CASSYERGGLWGEETQYF. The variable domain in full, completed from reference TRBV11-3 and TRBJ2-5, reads EAGVVQSPRYKIIEKKQPVAFWCNPISGHNTLYWYLQNLGQGPELLIRYENEEAVDDSQLPKDRFSAERLKGVDSTLKIQPAELGDSAVYLCASSYERGGLWGEETQYFGPGTRLLVL.

The CDR3 coding sequence is TGTGCCAGTAGTGGGACTAGCGGGTCATACGAGCAGTACTTC. It is translated as CASSGTSGSYEQYF. V is TRBV19 and J is TRBJ2-7, with 12 bases identical to TRBD2. J lost 4 bases, V lost 5 bases, and 3 bases had no gene match. The CDR3 has 14 residues. Germline V gene data show CDR1 as LNHDA and CDR2 as SQIVND (reference sequence).

CDR3 protein: CASSIRDGSYEQYF. In nucleotides, the CDR3 is TGTGCCAGCTCAATACGCGACGGGTCCTACGAGCAGTACTTC. The chain has TRBV18 and TRBJ2-7; D remains ambiguous. The V end lost 5 bases, the J end lost 1 base, and 12 bases lay between the germline ends. Germline assignment: CDR1 KGHSH and CDR2 LQKENI. The CDR3 extends over 14 amino acids.

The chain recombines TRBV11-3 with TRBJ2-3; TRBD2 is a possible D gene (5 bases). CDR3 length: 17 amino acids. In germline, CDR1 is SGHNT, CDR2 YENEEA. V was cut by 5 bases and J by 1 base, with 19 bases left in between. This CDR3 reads CASSTPGSGVRTDTQYF. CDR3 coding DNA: TGTGCCAGCAGCACCCCGGGCTCCGGGGTACGCACAGATACGCAGTATTTT.

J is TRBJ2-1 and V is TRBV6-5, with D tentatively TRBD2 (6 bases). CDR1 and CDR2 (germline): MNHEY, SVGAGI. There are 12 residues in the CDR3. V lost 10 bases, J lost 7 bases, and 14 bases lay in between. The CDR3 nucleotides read TGTGCCACCAAGGCGGGGTGGAATGAGCAGTTCTTC. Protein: CATKAGWNEQFF.

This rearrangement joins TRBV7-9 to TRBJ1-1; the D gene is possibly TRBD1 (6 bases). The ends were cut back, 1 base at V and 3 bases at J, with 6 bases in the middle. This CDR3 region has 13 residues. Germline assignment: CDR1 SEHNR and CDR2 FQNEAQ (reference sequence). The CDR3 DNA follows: TGTGCCAGCAGCTTAGACAGGGACACTGAAGCTTTCTTT. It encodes CASSLDRDTEAFF.

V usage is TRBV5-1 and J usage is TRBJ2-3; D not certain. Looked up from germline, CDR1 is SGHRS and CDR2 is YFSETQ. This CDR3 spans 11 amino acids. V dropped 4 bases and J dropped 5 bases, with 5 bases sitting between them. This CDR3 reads CASSRLDTQYF. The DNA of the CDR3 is TGCGCCAGCAGCCGGCTAGATACGCAGTATTTT.

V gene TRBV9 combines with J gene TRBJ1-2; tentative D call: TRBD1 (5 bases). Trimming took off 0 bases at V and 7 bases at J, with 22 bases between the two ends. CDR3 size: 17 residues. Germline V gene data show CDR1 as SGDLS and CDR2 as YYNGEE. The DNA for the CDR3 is TGTGCCAGCAGCGTAGGTTGGACATCCGTCGGGGGTGGTGGCTACACCTTC. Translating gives CASSVGWTSVGGGGYTF.

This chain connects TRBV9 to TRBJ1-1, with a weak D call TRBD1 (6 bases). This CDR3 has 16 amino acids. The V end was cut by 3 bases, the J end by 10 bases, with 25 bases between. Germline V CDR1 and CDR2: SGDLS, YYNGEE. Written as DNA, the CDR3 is TGTGCCAGCAGCGCGGACCAAGGGGGGTGGAGGTCAGTAGCTTTCTTT. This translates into CASSADQGGWRSVAFF.

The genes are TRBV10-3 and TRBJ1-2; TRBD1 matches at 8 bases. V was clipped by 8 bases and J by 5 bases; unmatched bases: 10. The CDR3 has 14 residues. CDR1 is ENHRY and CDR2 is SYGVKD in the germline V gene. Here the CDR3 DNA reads TGTGCCATCTTTGGACAGGGTTTACCGTATGGCTACACCTTC. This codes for CAIFGQGLPYGYTF.

The CDR3 reads CASSEATTGATGYTF. CDR3 DNA: TGTGCCAGCAGTGAAGCCACGACGGGGGCGACTGGCTACACCTTC. The chain is built from TRBV6-1 and TRBJ1-2, with a tentative D call TRBD1 (6 bases). Germline V gene sequence: CDR1 MNHNS, CDR2 SASEGT. V was pared by 0 bases and J by 7 bases, with 15 bases between. The CDR3 is 15 residues long.

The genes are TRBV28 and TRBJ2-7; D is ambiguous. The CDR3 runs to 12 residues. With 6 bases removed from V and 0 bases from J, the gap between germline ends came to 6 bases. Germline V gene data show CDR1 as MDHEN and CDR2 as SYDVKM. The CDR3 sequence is CASSLPSYEQYF. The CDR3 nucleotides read TGTGCCAGCAGCTTGCCCTCCTACGAGCAGTACTTC. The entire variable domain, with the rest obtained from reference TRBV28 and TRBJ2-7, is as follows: DVKVTQSSRYLVKRTGEKVFLECVQDMDHENMFWYRQDPGLGLRLIYFSYDVKMKEKGDIPEGYSVSREKKERFSLILESASTNQTSMYLCASSLPSYEQYFGPGTRLTVT.

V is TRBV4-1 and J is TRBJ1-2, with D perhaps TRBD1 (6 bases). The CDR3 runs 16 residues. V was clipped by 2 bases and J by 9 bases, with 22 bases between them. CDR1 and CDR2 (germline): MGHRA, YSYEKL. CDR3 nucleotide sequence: TGCGCCAGCAGCCAACCCCCCGTGGGTCGTCAGGGGAGCTACACCTTC. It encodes CASSQPPVGRQGSYTF.